Below are 27 T cell receptor beta chains sequenced from a single sample in a study of neurological immune-mediated disorders. One entry per CDR3 protein results from TCRdb running MiXCR on the 5' RACE reads. The sample shows approximately 30,000 distinct CDR3 sequences, under 25% of them seen only once. The sample was PBMCs. The receptors were gathered from a woman aged 60-70 years in good health.

This clonotype was observed many times. The V gene is TRBV5-1, the J gene TRBJ1-1, with a possible D match to TRBD1 (5 bases). V was trimmed by 0 bases and J by 11 bases, leaving 23 bases between them. Germline CDR1 SGHRS, CDR2 YFSETQ. This CDR3 spans 16 amino acids. DNA for the CDR3: TGCGCCAGCAGCTTGGCCTTTAACTTTCAGGGTTTGGGGGCTTTCTTT. Its translation: CASSLAFNFQGLGAFF.

This clonotype has at least ten counts. V and J are TRBV6-5 and TRBJ2-1; no clear D gene. Trimming stripped 6 bases from V and 9 bases from J, with 15 bases between. This CDR3 spans 13 amino acids. Germline CDR1 is MNHEY and CDR2 is SVGAGI. In nucleotides, the CDR3 is TGTGCCAGCAGGACCACCCCTTCGAGTGAGCAGTTCTTC. Its translation is CASRTTPSSEQFF.

This clonotype was counted ten times or more. The rearrangement links TRBV30 to TRBJ2-2, with 7 positions matching TRBD1. V trimming: 5 bases; J trimming: 7 bases; junction bases outside the gene matches: 10. The germline gives CDR1 GTSNPN, CDR2 SVGIG (reference sequence). This CDR3 has 14 amino acids. The CDR3 nucleotides read TGTGCCTGGGTTCGGGAACAGGGGATCGGGGAGCTGTTTTTT. As protein: CAWVREQGIGELFF.

This clonotype was counted ten times or more. The genes are TRBV20-1 and TRBJ2-2, with D possibly TRBD2 on 5 matching bases. Germline V gene data show CDR1 as DFQATT and CDR2 as SNEGSKA (reference sequence). V was trimmed by 3 bases and J by 6 bases, leaving 8 bases between them. This CDR3 spans 12 amino acids. Written as DNA, the CDR3 is TGCAGTGCTAGTCGGGGTGCCGGGGAGCTGTTTTTT. It codes for CSASRGAGELFF.

This clonotype showed up many times. The chain couples TRBV5-1 to TRBJ2-5; a weak D match, TRBD1 (6 bases). Germline V gene sequence: CDR1 SGHRS, CDR2 YFSETQ. Trimming stripped 4 bases from V and 1 base from J, with 14 bases between. This CDR3 comprises 15 residues. The CDR3 coding sequence is TGCGCCAGCAGCCGAAACGGACAGTTCCAAGAGACCCAGTACTTC. Encoded protein: CASSRNGQFQETQYF.

This clonotype was seen a handful of times. The rearrangement joins TRBV6-1 to TRBJ1-2; D gene uncertain. V was trimmed by 7 bases and J by 5 bases, leaving 20 bases between them. The CDR3 loop spans 15 amino acids. The germline CDR1 and CDR2 sequences are MNHNS and SASEGT. The chain's CDR3 is CASTYGVGSAYGYTF. The DNA of the CDR3 is TGTGCCAGCACCTATGGCGTGGGCAGCGCGTATGGCTACACCTTC.

V and J are TRBV7-9 and TRBJ1-5, with D unresolved. This CDR3 spans 16 amino acids. Germline V gives CDR1 SEHNR, CDR2 FQNEAQ (reference sequence). V was cut by 4 bases and J by 0 bases, with 13 bases left in between. The CDR3 is CASSSSMLFSNQPQHF. CDR3 nucleotides: TGTGCCAGCAGCTCGAGCATGTTATTTAGCAATCAGCCCCAGCATTTT.

This clonotype was seen ten or more times. The V call is TRBV7-2, the J call TRBJ1-6, with D perhaps TRBD1 (5 bases). Trimming left V 2 bases short and J 9 bases short, with 20 bases between. The CDR3 spans 17 residues. Germline-derived CDR1 and CDR2 are SGHTA and FQGNSA. CDR3 loop: CASSLFPSGTGSSPLHF. The CDR3, as DNA: TGTGCCAGCAGCTTATTTCCTTCCGGGACGGGCAGTTCACCCCTCCACTTT.

At least ten counts were recorded for this clonotype. The V and J genes are TRBV5-6 and TRBJ2-3, with 15 bases matching TRBD2. The CDR3 runs to 17 residues. Germline V CDR1 and CDR2: SGHDT, YYEEEE. V lost 3 bases to trimming and J lost 6 bases; unmatched junction nucleotides: 8. The CDR3 reads CASSSPPGLAGGDTQYF. The CDR3 nucleotides read TGTGCCAGCAGCTCGCCGCCGGGACTAGCGGGGGGTGATACGCAGTATTTT.

This clonotype was found many times. This chain joins TRBV5-1 and TRBJ1-1; 7 bases align to TRBD1. The CDR3 loop spans 15 amino acids. Germline loops: CDR1 SGHRS, CDR2 YFSETQ. V shed 4 bases, J shed 4 bases, and the junction held 10 bases outside the gene matches. The CDR3 loop is CASSTLMTGFTEAFF. DNA of the CDR3: TGCGCCAGCAGCACCCTTATGACAGGGTTCACTGAAGCTTTCTTT.

This clonotype was detected many times. The rearrangement links TRBV20-1 to TRBJ2-2; 13 positions match TRBD2. J gave up 6 bases and V 2 bases, and 6 bases lay outside the gene matches. Germline values: CDR1 DFQATT, CDR2 SNEGSKA (reference sequence). This CDR3 comprises 16 residues. The CDR3, as DNA: TGCAGTGCTAGACTAACTAGCGGGAGGGCCCCCGGGGAGCTGTTTTTT. It encodes CSARLTSGRAPGELFF.

This clonotype was recorded at least ten times. The junction departs from the called germline gene at one end, perhaps through a read error. The J gene is TRBJ2-3, the V gene TRBV7-7, with 7 positions matching TRBD1. The V gene's germline CDR1 is SSHAT and CDR2 FNYEAQ (reference sequence). The CDR3 has 14 residues. CDR3 in DNA: TGTGCTAGCAGCTTAGGGACAGGCACAGATACGCAGTATTTT. As protein: CASSLGTGTDTQYF.

A few counts support this clonotype. This chain connects TRBV30 to TRBJ1-1, with D possibly matching TRBD1 (6 bases). V was shortened by 3 bases and J by 4 bases, with 18 bases between the two germline ends. CDR3 size: 15 residues. From germline, CDR1 is GTSNPN and CDR2 SVGIG (reference sequence). This chain's CDR3 is CAWRPRGAQTTEAFF. In DNA form, the CDR3 reads TGTGCCTGGAGACCACGGGGGGCGCAAACCACTGAAGCTTTCTTT.

In this sample, this clonotype turned up many times. The rearrangement uses TRBV3-1 and TRBJ2-3; 8 positions match TRBD1. The CDR3 length is 17 residues. Trimming at V came to 0 bases and at J to 4 bases, leaving 9 bases not matched to a gene. The germline V gene has CDR1 LGHDT and CDR2 YNNKEL (reference sequence). The CDR3, as DNA: TGTGCCAGCAGCCAAGACGCAGGGGGCCAAGGGGCAGATACGCAGTATTTT. It yields the protein CASSQDAGGQGADTQYF.

Ten or more counts support this clonotype. This chain connects TRBV7-3 to TRBJ2-1; 11 positions agree with TRBD2. Trimming took 6 bases from V and 2 from J; bases not matched to a gene: 3. CDR1 is SGHTA and CDR2 is FQGTGA in the germline V gene. The CDR3 is 15 residues long. The CDR3 region is CASSLGLAAYNEQFF. CDR3 DNA sequence: TGTGCCAGCAGTTTGGGACTAGCGGCCTACAATGAGCAGTTCTTC.

By share, this clonotype counts as medium-sized. The J gene is TRBJ2-7, the V gene TRBV13; the match to TRBD2 covers 8 bases. The CDR3 has 15 amino acids. Germline V gives CDR1 PRHDT, CDR2 FYEKMQ (reference sequence). V was pared by 5 bases and J by 3 bases, with 9 bases of the junction left unmatched. CDR3 coding DNA: TGTGCCAGCAGCGGGGTTACCAGCGGGGGCTACGAGCAGTACTTC. It codes for CASSGVTSGGYEQYF.

The chain is built from TRBV3-1 and TRBJ1-5; maybe TRBD1 (6 bases). V was shortened by 4 bases and J by 4 bases, with 8 bases between the two germline ends. The CDR3 runs to 13 residues. Germline V gives CDR1 LGHDT, CDR2 YNNKEL (reference sequence). CDR3 sequence: CASSLGTNQPQHF. DNA of the CDR3: TGTGCCAGCAGCCTCGGGACAAATCAGCCCCAGCATTTT.

Relative to its sample, this clonotype is medium-sized. This chain connects TRBV20-1 to TRBJ2-4, with TRBD2 matching 11 bases. The CDR3 is made up of 17 amino acids. Germline lookup yields CDR1 DFQATT and CDR2 SNEGSKA (reference sequence). The junction had 10 bases not matched to a gene; V was cut back by 6 bases and J by 0 bases. CDR3: CSATFIAGGAAKNIQYF. For the CDR3, the DNA is TGCAGTGCCACATTCATAGCGGGGGGGGCAGCCAAAAACATTCAGTACTTC.

This clonotype was observed many times. The V call is TRBV28, the J call TRBJ2-2; TRBD1 might be the D (5 bases). The CDR3 loop spans 14 amino acids. The germline V and J ends were trimmed by 3 bases and 5 bases, with 10 bases remaining between them. Germline V CDR1 and CDR2: MDHEN, SYDVKM. Here the CDR3 reads CASSFHPGTGELFF. The CDR3 DNA follows: TGTGCCAGCAGTTTTCACCCAGGGACCGGGGAGCTGTTTTTT.

The table lists this clonotype with many counts. Just one base apart from a much larger clone, this may be a read error. This chain links TRBV3-1 with TRBJ2-7; D tentatively reads TRBD1 or TRBD2 (6 bases each). Germline lookup yields CDR1 LGHDT and CDR2 YNNKEL (reference sequence). The CDR3 is 16 amino acids. The V end lost 0 bases, the J end lost 2 bases, and 14 bases lay between the germline ends. This CDR3 is CASSQDYGGRTYEQYF. DNA of the CDR3: TGTGCCAGCAGCCAAGATTACGGGGGCCGCACCTACGAGCAGTACTTC.

This clonotype was counted at least ten times. V gene TRBV29-1 combines with J gene TRBJ1-1; D not resolved. Germline values: CDR1 SQVTM, CDR2 ANQGSEA. The V gene lost 6 bases and the J gene lost 0 bases, with 11 bases spanning the gap. CDR3 length equals 13 residues. CDR3 region: CSVTKVMNTEAFF. CDR3 DNA sequence: TGCAGCGTAACGAAAGTTATGAACACTGAAGCTTTCTTT.

This clonotype showed up many times. V and J are TRBV29-1 and TRBJ2-7, with TRBD1 matching over 9 bases. V dropped 6 bases and J dropped 5; count of bases not matched to a gene: 8. In germline, CDR1 is SQVTM, CDR2 ANQGSEA. The CDR3 loop spans 13 amino acids. CDR3 in amino acids: CSVTGTGLDEQYF. The CDR3 region has the DNA TGCAGCGTCACCGGGACAGGGCTGGACGAGCAGTACTTC.

The chain recombines TRBV12-3 or TRBV12-4 with TRBJ2-2, with a weak D call TRBD1 (6 bases). V was shortened by 5 bases and J by 0 bases, with 22 bases between the two germline ends. The CDR3 length is 19 residues. The CDR3 here is CASSPLGRGQTSNTGELFF. DNA for the CDR3: TGTGCCAGCAGTCCTCTGGGCAGGGGCCAGACTTCGAACACCGGGGAGCTGTTTTTT.

This clonotype is labeled as medium-sized. The V and J genes are TRBV27 and TRBJ2-7; D ambiguous. Germline V gene data show CDR1 as MNHEY and CDR2 as SMNVEV (reference sequence). The CDR3 contains 13 residues. Between the trimmed V and J ends, which lost 2 bases and 1 base, there was a span of 6 bases. CDR3 protein: CASSLAQSYEQYF. The CDR3 DNA reads TGTGCCAGCAGTTTAGCACAATCCTACGAGCAGTACTTC.

This clonotype was detected many times. The chain uses TRBV6-6 and TRBJ2-7, with a tentative D call TRBD2 (6 bases). Germline V gene data show CDR1 as MNHNY and CDR2 as SVGAGI (reference sequence). Trimming cost V 6 bases and J 2 bases, with 11 bases left between them. The CDR3 contains 13 residues. The DNA for the CDR3 is TGTGCCAGCAGCCCAGGGACTCCCTACGAGCAGTACTTC. Amino acid sequence: CASSPGTPYEQYF.

This clonotype was picked up many times. The V and J genes are TRBV10-3 and TRBJ1-3; D remains unclear. The CDR3 has 14 amino acids. Trimming took off 9 bases at V and 0 bases at J, with 12 bases between the two ends. From germline, CDR1 is ENHRY and CDR2 SYGVKD. The CDR3 protein is CAITIPGSGNTIYF. In nucleotides, the CDR3 is TGTGCCATTACGATACCCGGCTCTGGAAACACCATATATTTT.

CDR3 DNA: TGTGCCAGCCAATTAACCACGAACACCGGGGAGCTGTTTTTT. Encoded protein: CASQLTTNTGELFF. The chain couples TRBV27 to TRBJ2-2; D ambiguous. The CDR3 loop spans 14 amino acids. V shed 8 bases and J shed 0 bases, with 10 bases lying between them. Per germline, CDR1 MNHEY and CDR2 SMNVEV (reference sequence).